Each of the 29 T cell receptor beta chains below was sequenced from the same sample in a study. TCRdb passed the 5' RACE reads through MiXCR, listing each CDR3 protein once. The sample contains nearly 40,000 distinct CDR3 sequences, 18% of which appear only once. Sequenced material: naive CD4+ T cells sorted from a lymph node. As to subset: naive CD4+ T cells, CD4+CD45RA+CD25-. The receptors were gathered from a female donor with breast cancer.

This clonotype was counted between two and nine times. V and J are TRBV7-2 and TRBJ2-5, with D maybe TRBD1 (6 bases). From germline, CDR1 is SGHTA and CDR2 FQGNSA. V gave up 2 bases and J gave up 6 bases, with 13 bases separating them. The CDR3 runs to 14 residues. The CDR3 sequence: CASSLTGIGKTQYF. Here the CDR3 DNA reads TGTGCCAGCAGCTTAACAGGGATCGGGAAGACCCAGTACTTC.

This clonotype showed up many times. V is TRBV29-1 and J is TRBJ1-6; D may be TRBD1 (5 bases). The CDR3 consists of 13 residues. V was pared by 4 bases and J by 8 bases, with 12 bases between. The germline gives CDR1 SQVTM, CDR2 ANQGSEA. CDR3 region: CSVAGGDDSPLHF. The CDR3 DNA sequence: TGCAGCGTTGCTGGGGGGGACGATTCACCCCTCCACTTT. Based on the CDR3 plus reference TRBV29-1 and TRBJ1-6, the full variable domain is SAVISQKPSRDICQRGTSLTIQCQVDSQVTMMFWYRQQPGQSLTLIATANQGSEATYESGFVIDKFPISRPNLTFSTLTVSNMSPEDSSIYLCSVAGGDDSPLHFGNGTRLTVT.

Concerning this clonotype itself: A read error may explain this, as a much larger clone is one base away. The chain employs TRBV5-1 and TRBJ1-1; the D gene is possibly TRBD1 (5 bases). The CDR3 sequence is 13 residues long. Looked up from germline, CDR1 is SGHRS and CDR2 is YFSETQ. CDR3 amino acids: CANSMQGNTEAFF. The CDR3 DNA is TGCGCCAACAGCATGCAGGGTAACACTGAAGCTTTCTTT. Full variable domain (remainder filled in from reference TRBV5-1 and TRBJ1-1): KAGVTQTPRYLIKTRGQQVTLSCSPISGHRSVSWYQQTPGQGLQFLFEYFSETQRNKGNFPGRFSGRQFSNSRSEMNVSTLELGDSALYLCANSMQGNTEAFFGQGTRLTVV.

This clonotype has more than one count but fewer than ten. The V and J genes are TRBV4-1 and TRBJ2-7; possible D gene TRBD2, 6 bases. V was pared by 1 base and J by 2 bases, with 15 bases between. Per the germline V gene, CDR1 is MGHRA and CDR2 is YSYEKL. The CDR3 is made up of 16 amino acids. As DNA, the CDR3 is TGCGCCAGCAGCCAAGGGATTCGACGGGGGACCTACGAGCAGTACTTC. This gives the protein CASSQGIRRGTYEQYF.

There are a few counts of this clonotype. The V gene is TRBV7-9, the J gene TRBJ2-1; 10 positions agree with TRBD2. The CDR3 is 17 amino acids. Germline values: CDR1 SEHNR, CDR2 FQNEAQ (reference sequence). After removal of 5 bases from V and 8 bases from J, the junction contained 15 bases not matched to a gene. CDR3 nucleotides: TGTGCCAGCAGCCGACCGCCCGGACTAGCGGAGAGGGATGAGCAGTTCTTC. Translating it yields CASSRPPGLAERDEQFF.

This clonotype occurred many times. The chain combines TRBV7-2 with TRBJ1-1; 7 bases map to TRBD1. The CDR3 is made up of 14 amino acids. V lost 2 bases, J lost 5 bases, and 5 bases stayed unmatched. From germline, CDR1 is SGHTA and CDR2 FQGNSA. CDR3 coding DNA: TGTGCCAGCAGCTTACAGGGGGGGAAAACTGAAGCTTTCTTT. Its protein is CASSLQGGKTEAFF.

This clonotype was counted between two and nine times. The chain combines TRBV7-3 with TRBJ1-5; maybe TRBD1 (5 bases). Looked up from germline, CDR1 is SGHTA and CDR2 is FQGTGA. V lost 2 bases and J lost 0, with 14 bases in between. CDR3 length equals 17 residues. This chain's CDR3 is CASSLEGDDYSNQPQHF. In DNA, the CDR3 is TGTGCCAGCAGCTTAGAAGGGGATGATTATAGCAATCAGCCCCAGCATTTT. Filled out from reference TRBV7-3 and TRBJ1-5, the complete variable domain reads GAGVSQTPSNKVTEKGKYVELRCDPISGHTALYWYRQSLGQGPEFLIYFQGTGAADDSGLPNDRFFAVRPEGSVSTLKIQRTERGDSAVYLCASSLEGDDYSNQPQHFGDGTRLSIL.

This clonotype was counted ten times or more. V gene TRBV7-3 combines with J gene TRBJ2-3; TRBD2 aligns across 9 bases. The CDR3 is 16 amino acids. Per germline, CDR1 SGHTA and CDR2 FQGTGA. Trimming at V came to 6 bases and at J to 3 bases, leaving 10 bases not matched to a gene. DNA for the CDR3: TGTGCCAGCAGTCTAGCGGGACCCAGTATGACAGATACGCAGTATTTT. Protein product: CASSLAGPSMTDTQYF.

There are a few counts of this clonotype. J is TRBJ2-1 and V is TRBV5-1; 12 positions match TRBD2. The junction had 11 bases not matched to a gene; V was cut back by 4 bases and J by 6 bases. This CDR3 is built from 17 residues. Germline CDR1 and CDR2: SGHRS and YFSETQ. The CDR3 DNA is TGCGCCAGCAGCAGGAATACCGGGACTAGCGGGTTCAATGAGCAGTTCTTC. Amino acid sequence: CASSRNTGTSGFNEQFF.

This clonotype came up a few times. J is TRBJ2-2 and V is TRBV7-2, with D perhaps TRBD2 (6 bases). Germline assignment: CDR1 SGHTA and CDR2 FQGNSA. Trimming cost V 4 bases and J 1 base, with 13 bases left between them. The CDR3 consists of 16 residues. CDR3 amino acids: CASSSRGRRNTGELFF. CDR3 DNA sequence: TGTGCCAGCAGCTCGCGGGGCAGGAGGAACACCGGGGAGCTGTTTTTT.

This clonotype was seen just once. Since the CDR3 does not end with the conserved phenylalanine or tryptophan, this likely comes from a read error. This CDR3 reads CASSRDSQETQYL. CDR3 nucleotides: TGTGCCAGCAGCCGGGACTCTCAAGAGACCCAGTACCTC. This chain joins TRBV7-6 and TRBJ2-5; D is perhaps TRBD2 (6 bases). Trimming took off 5 bases at V and 2 bases at J, with 9 bases between the two ends. The CDR3 contains 13 residues. Germline V CDR1 and CDR2: SGHVS, FNYEAQ.

This clonotype was seen only a few times. This sequence joins TRBV6-2 or TRBV6-3 and TRBJ2-1; 10 bases agree with TRBD2. The CDR3 has 17 amino acids. Germline CDR1 is MNHEY and CDR2 is SVGEGT. The V and J ends lost 6 bases and 7 bases, in that order; junction bases with no gene match: 15. This CDR3 is CASSPLFLAGVQNEQFF. The CDR3 nucleotides are TGTGCCAGCAGCCCTTTATTCCTAGCGGGAGTTCAGAATGAGCAGTTCTTC.

The chain uses TRBV5-4 and TRBJ2-3; D remains ambiguous. The V end lost 1 base, the J end lost 0 bases, and 9 bases lay between the germline ends. The CDR3 sequence is 15 residues long. Germline lookup yields CDR1 SGHNT and CDR2 YYREEE (reference sequence). CDR3 sequence: CASSLTPPSTDTQYF. CDR3 DNA: TGTGCCAGCAGCTTGACACCCCCTAGCACAGATACGCAGTATTTT.

This clonotype appeared a few times. V is TRBV20-1 and J is TRBJ1-1, with TRBD1 matching 10 bases. This CDR3 spans 13 amino acids. V lost 7 bases and J lost 1; bases outside the gene matches: 3. Germline V gene sequence: CDR1 DFQATT, CDR2 SNEGSKA (reference sequence). CDR3 sequence: CSVRDRGNTEAFF. Written as DNA, the CDR3 is TGCAGTGTCAGGGACAGGGGGAACACTGAAGCTTTCTTT.

For the CDR3, the DNA is TGTGCCAGCCGACTAGCGGGAGACAATGAGCAGTTCTTC. It codes for CASRLAGDNEQFF. This rearrangement joins TRBV12-3 or TRBV12-4 to TRBJ2-1; 12 positions agree with TRBD2. The V gene end was trimmed by 8 bases and the J gene end by 5 bases; junction bases not matched to a gene: 1. The length of the CDR3 is 13 residues.

This clonotype was seen more than once but under ten times. The junction shows a germline mismatch at one end, possibly a read error. The chain joins TRBV7-7 to TRBJ2-5; 8 bases match TRBD1. In germline, CDR1 is SSHAT, CDR2 FNYEAQ (reference sequence). The CDR3 contains 16 residues. The CDR3 reads CASSLIGVTGGETQYF. CDR3 sequence (DNA): TGTGCTAGCAGCTTAATCGGGGTTACAGGGGGAGAGACCCAGTACTTC.

As regards this clonotype: The junction differs from germline at one of its ends, possibly a read error. The rearrangement uses TRBV5-1 and TRBJ1-1, with D tentatively TRBD1 (6 bases). There are 14 residues in the CDR3. CDR1 is SGHRS, CDR2 YFSETQ, per germline. CDR3 amino acids: CASSLLSGDTEALF. The CDR3 DNA reads TGCGCCAGCAGCTTGTTGTCAGGGGACACTGAAGCTCTCTTT.

The chain uses TRBV20-1 and TRBJ2-7; TRBD1 might be the D (6 bases). CDR1 is DFQATT and CDR2 is SNEGSKA in the germline V gene (reference sequence). There are 13 residues in the CDR3. Trimming left V 3 bases short and J 6 bases short, with 15 bases between. The CDR3 region is CSARGRGPLEQYF. CDR3 sequence (DNA): TGCAGTGCTAGGGGCAGGGGCCCCCTCGAGCAGTACTTC.

This rearrangement joins TRBV11-2 to TRBJ2-5; 12 bases are shared with TRBD2. With 4 bases clipped from V and 6 bases from J, the junction kept 6 bases outside the gene matches. The CDR3 contains 15 residues. Germline CDR1 SGHAT, CDR2 FQNNGV. The CDR3: CASSSSGRAHKTQYF. The CDR3 DNA follows: TGTGCCAGCAGCTCTAGCGGGAGGGCCCATAAGACCCAGTACTTC.

This chain uses TRBV7-9 with TRBJ2-6; D ambiguous. The CDR3 contains 16 residues. The germline CDR1 and CDR2 sequences are SEHNR and FQNEAQ (reference sequence). With 4 bases removed from V and 4 bases from J, the gap between germline ends came to 14 bases. The CDR3 bases are TGTGCCAGCAGCTGGAAGCGTGAACTAGGGGCCAACGTCCTGACTTTC. Amino acid sequence: CASSWKRELGANVLTF.

This clonotype has only one observation. The chain employs TRBV6-2 or TRBV6-3 and TRBJ2-7; 10 bases match TRBD2. This CDR3 comprises 15 residues. Unmatched junction bases numbered 8, after V lost 3 bases and J lost 6 bases. Germline V lookup: CDR1 MNHEY, CDR2 SVGEGT. CDR3 amino acids: CASSYGASGSGEQYF. CDR3 nucleotides: TGTGCCAGCAGTTATGGGGCTAGCGGGAGCGGCGAGCAGTACTTC.

The chain joins TRBV18 to TRBJ2-7, with 7 bases matching TRBD2. From germline, CDR1 is KGHSH and CDR2 LQKENI. The CDR3 totals 13 residues. The J segment lost 4 bases and the V segment lost 1 base, leaving 1 base of the junction unmatched. The CDR3 here is CASSPLRGYEQYF. CDR3 nucleotide sequence: TGTGCCAGCTCACCACTGCGGGGGTACGAGCAGTACTTC.

This clonotype was seen ten or more times. The genes are TRBV7-3 and TRBJ1-1; D might be TRBD1 (5 bases). The CDR3 is 15 amino acids. With 0 bases removed from V and 4 bases from J, the gap between germline ends came to 12 bases. Germline V lookup: CDR1 SGHTA, CDR2 FQGTGA. CDR3 nucleotides: TGTGCCAGCAGCTTAACGGACACCGGAGCCACTGAAGCTTTCTTT. Translation gives CASSLTDTGATEAFF.

This clonotype was seen only a few times. The chain uses TRBV3-1 and TRBJ2-7; D is undetermined. Germline CDR1 LGHDT, CDR2 YNNKEL (reference sequence). V lost 0 bases to trimming and J lost 2 bases, with 17 bases between them. The length of the CDR3 is 17 residues. DNA of the CDR3: TGTGCCAGCAGCCAAGATCTAACAAGCCAGAGAACCTACGAGCAGTACTTC. This encodes CASSQDLTSQRTYEQYF.

This clonotype is medium-sized (0.01 to 0.1%) in the sample. The chain recombines TRBV11-3 with TRBJ1-2; the D is unclear. The CDR3 length is 12 residues. V lost 0 bases and J lost 8, with 7 bases in between. Germline V gene data show CDR1 as SGHNT and CDR2 as YENEEA. This chain's CDR3 is CASSLDMVGYTF. CDR3 DNA sequence: TGTGCCAGCAGCTTAGATATGGTGGGCTACACCTTC.

This clonotype was observed at least ten times. This chain links TRBV5-1 with TRBJ2-6, with TRBD1 matching over 7 bases. Per the germline V gene, CDR1 is SGHRS and CDR2 is YFSETQ. V was clipped by 3 bases and J by 4 bases; unmatched bases: 7. This CDR3 has 16 residues. CDR3 amino acids: CASSSTRQGGANVLTF. CDR3 nucleotides: TGCGCCAGCAGCTCTACCCGACAGGGCGGGGCCAACGTCCTGACTTTC.

The rearrangement links TRBV5-5 to TRBJ2-5; 12 positions agree with TRBD2. The V and J ends lost 7 bases and 1 base, in that order; junction bases with no gene match: 2. CDR3 length equals 14 residues. The germline CDR1 and CDR2 sequences are SGHKS and YYEKEE (reference sequence). DNA for the CDR3: TGTGCCAGCCCACTAGCGGGAGGCCAAGAGACCCAGTACTTC. Protein product: CASPLAGGQETQYF.

This clonotype was detected only a few times. V and J are TRBV27 and TRBJ2-1; D possibly corresponds to TRBD2 (5 bases). The CDR3 is 13 residues long. The germline V gene encodes CDR1 MNHEY and CDR2 SMNVEV (reference sequence). Trimming shortened V by 4 bases and J by 2 bases, and 6 bases separated the two germline ends. The chain's CDR3 is CASSSAAYNEQFF. Here the CDR3 DNA reads TGTGCCAGCAGTTCAGCGGCCTACAATGAGCAGTTCTTC.

In this sample, this clonotype turned up a few times. The V and J genes are TRBV27 and TRBJ2-5, with D hard to call. Germline V gives CDR1 MNHEY, CDR2 SMNVEV (reference sequence). Trimming cost V 3 bases and J 4 bases, with 9 bases left between them. The CDR3 is 13 amino acids. Here the CDR3 reads CASSLYRSETQYF. The CDR3 region has the DNA TGTGCCAGCAGTTTGTATAGGTCAGAGACCCAGTACTTC.